Presented here are 7 T cell receptor beta chains from one specimen sequenced in a study of B cell selection in AIRE deficiency. The regulatory T cell sort gate was CD4+CD25hiCD127low/negative. Profiling relied on immunoSEQ multiplex PCR, and the TCRdb table lists in-frame clones only, not all of them. The table includes around 18,000 clones, roughly 91% detected once. Source material: CD4+CD25+ Tregs sorted from PBMCs. The source of these receptors is a human donor in good health.

The CDR3 coding sequence is TGTGCCAGCAGCTCCGATCGCGCCCTTAAAAACATTCAGTACTTC. Its translation is CASSSDRALKNIQYF. This sequence joins TRBV7-2 and TRBJ2-4; D is unresolved. The CDR3 spans 15 residues. In germline, CDR1 is SGHTA, CDR2 FQGNSA. The V and J ends lost 4 bases and 4 bases respectively, with 14 bases between them.

The gene calls are TRBV28 and TRBJ1-2, with TRBD1 identical over 10 bases. This CDR3 is built from 16 residues. Looked up from germline, CDR1 is MDHEN and CDR2 is SYDVKM. The V segment lost 6 bases and the J segment 4 bases; nucleotides outside the gene matches: 11. CDR3 nucleotides: TGTGCCAGCAGCATACCGGGACAGGGGAGGGTCTATGGCTACACCTTC. Its translation: CASSIPGQGRVYGYTF.

J is TRBJ2-1 and V is TRBV4-3; TRBD2 agrees at 11 bases. CDR1 and CDR2 from the germline V gene are LGHNA and YSLEER. This CDR3 is 17 amino acids long. The J segment lost 4 bases and the V segment lost 4 bases, leaving 9 bases of the junction unmatched. The CDR3 spells CASSRMRLAGTYNEQFF. As DNA, the CDR3 is TGCGCCAGCAGCCGAATGCGACTAGCGGGAACTTACAATGAGCAGTTCTTC.

The genes are TRBV4-2 and TRBJ1-1; no definite D call. Trimming shortened V by 4 bases and J by 7 bases, and 19 bases separated the two germline ends. The CDR3 extends over 15 amino acids. Germline CDR1 is LGHNA and CDR2 is YNFKEQ. CDR3 DNA: TGTGCCAGCAGCCTCCAGGATAGGCTGGGTATTGAAGCTTTCTTT. Residues: CASSLQDRLGIEAFF.

The chain joins TRBV28 to TRBJ1-2; possible D gene TRBD1, 5 bases. Looked up from germline, CDR1 is MDHEN and CDR2 is SYDVKM. With 2 bases removed from V and 14 bases from J, the gap between germline ends came to 18 bases. The CDR3 length is 13 residues. The CDR3 nucleotides are TGTGCCAGCAGTTTAGGGGCGTCCATGGTCGGAACCTTC. The encoded protein is CASSLGASMVGTF.

The rearrangement uses TRBV30 and TRBJ2-4, with no clear D. Germline V gives CDR1 GTSNPN, CDR2 SVGIG (reference sequence). V dropped 0 bases and J dropped 0 bases, with 27 bases sitting between them. The CDR3 is 21 residues long. The CDR3 region has the DNA TGTGCCTGGAGTGTATGGCAACCACTGACGATAAGGAAGGGAGCCAAAAACATTCAGTACTTC. Its protein product is CAWSVWQPLTIRKGAKNIQYF.

The V gene is TRBV7-2, the J gene TRBJ2-7; TRBD2 agrees at 10 bases. Germline V CDR1 and CDR2: SGHTA, FQGNSA. Unmatched junction bases numbered 2, after V lost 4 bases and J lost 5 bases. The CDR3 sequence is 13 residues long. The CDR3 region has the DNA TGTGCCAGCAGCTCTCTAGCGGGAGACGAGCAGTACTTC. Amino acid sequence: CASSSLAGDEQYF.